The clone carrying this T cell receptor beta chain turned up a few times. Its antigen is unidentified. The data belong to a study of response to subunit inactivated influenza vaccine. Study-level results: After each seasonal influenza vaccination, few new T cells are recruited, the authors suggested.

Using its own MiXCR run on the RT-PCR reads, TCRdb lists one record per CDR3 protein. The table has around 530,000 distinct CDR3 sequences, approximately 12% seen once; the top ten hold 10% to 13%. V dropped 0 bases and J dropped 7 bases, with 13 bases sitting between them. This CDR3 region has 15 residues. The sequences come from PBMCs from blood, collected on the day of vaccination. V gene TRBV12-3 or TRBV12-4 combines with J gene TRBJ2-1; TRBD2 might be the D (5 bases). The sequence was collected from a man aged 50-59 years who received an inactivated influenza vaccine. CDR3 nucleotides: TGTGCCAGCAGTTTAGCGCACAGTGGCGGGAATGAGCAGTTCTTC. Translation: CASSLAHSGGNEQFF.